One and the same sample provided the 23 T cell receptor beta chains below, sequenced in a study of regulatory T cells in long-lasting Graves disease. Time point given: persistent/refractory GD, antithyroid drugs over 5 years with positive TRAb. After RNA was extracted from PBMCs, the TCR library was made from it. Researchers made TCR beta libraries by using iRepertoire HTBI primers and running Arm-PCR on CDR3 regions. TCRdb re-called the multiplex PCR reads with MiXCR, one entry per CDR3 protein. Of around 460,000 distinct CDR3 sequences listed, around a fifth were seen once; the top ten hold under 15%. Source: peripheral blood mononuclear cells (PBMCs), taken when the disease was refractory, from a patient treated with antithyroid drugs. The source of these receptors is a female donor with Graves disease.

This clonotype was observed at least ten times. This chain joins TRBV12-3 or TRBV12-4 and TRBJ2-7; TRBD1 might be the D (6 bases). The CDR3 extends over 13 amino acids. Trimming left V 6 bases short and J 4 bases short, with 13 bases between. As DNA, the CDR3 is TGTGCCAGCAGCCCGACAGGTTTTTACGAGCAGTACTTC. It translates to CASSPTGFYEQYF.

The CDR3, as DNA: TGTGCCAGCAGCCCCCGGGTGGGGGAAGCCGAGCAGTACTTC. It encodes CASSPRVGEAEQYF. V gene TRBV5-4 combines with J gene TRBJ2-7; perhaps D is TRBD1 or TRBD2 (5 bases each). In germline, CDR1 is SGHNT, CDR2 YYREEE (reference sequence). The CDR3 extends over 14 amino acids. V lost 4 bases, J lost 6 bases, and 17 bases lay in between.

The chain recombines TRBV7-9 with TRBJ2-1; 9 nucleotides line up with TRBD2. This CDR3 is 15 amino acids long. The V and J ends lost 7 bases and 9 bases, in that order; junction bases with no gene match: 13. Germline V gene sequence: CDR1 SEHNR, CDR2 FQNEAQ (reference sequence). The CDR3 reads CASTPVAGVLGEQFF. DNA for the CDR3: TGTGCCAGCACCCCCGTAGCGGGAGTTCTGGGTGAGCAGTTCTTC.

This clonotype has a count of ten or more. The chain uses TRBV7-2 and TRBJ1-2; tentative D call: TRBD1 (5 bases). V lost 5 bases and J 7 bases, leaving 14 bases between the germline ends. There are 13 residues in the CDR3. The germline CDR1 and CDR2 sequences are SGHTA and FQGNSA. The CDR3: CASSGGGILGYTF. As DNA, the CDR3 is TGTGCCAGCAGCGGCGGGGGTATACTTGGCTACACCTTC.

This clonotype was seen many times. This chain uses TRBV28 with TRBJ2-7, with D uncertain. Germline V lookup: CDR1 MDHEN, CDR2 SYDVKM. The CDR3 has 13 amino acids. For the CDR3, the DNA is TGTGCAACGGTACCTAACGGACCCCACGAGCAGTACTTC. It yields the protein CATVPNGPHEQYF. The whole variable domain, filled in from reference TRBV28 and TRBJ2-7, reads DVKVTQSSRYLVKRTGEKVFLECVQDMDHENMFWYRQDPGLGLRLIYFSYDVKMKEKGDIPEGYSVSREKKERFSLILESASTNQTSMYLCATVPNGPHEQYFGPGTRLTVT.

There are a few counts of this clonotype. The chain is built from TRBV6-1 and TRBJ2-2; D gene unclear. V lost 6 bases, J lost 5 bases, and 10 bases lay in between. CDR3 size: 13 residues. The germline gives CDR1 MNHNS, CDR2 SASEGT. The CDR3 region is CASSPLKTGELFF. CDR3 sequence (DNA): TGTGCCAGCAGCCCTCTAAAGACCGGGGAGCTGTTTTTT.

This clonotype has only a few counts. This chain uses TRBV19 with TRBJ1-4; 7 bases line up with TRBD1. Germline CDR1 reads LNHDA; CDR2 reads SQIVND (reference sequence). The CDR3 loop spans 16 amino acids. The J segment lost 0 bases and the V segment lost 5 bases, leaving 6 bases of the junction unmatched. Here the CDR3 reads CASSLRQGPTNEKLFF. CDR3 sequence (DNA): TGTGCCAGTAGTCTCCGACAGGGACCAACTAATGAAAAACTGTTTTTT.

The chain recombines TRBV20-1 with TRBJ1-5; D is perhaps TRBD1 (6 bases). This CDR3 is built from 14 residues. Germline CDR1 DFQATT, CDR2 SNEGSKA (reference sequence). The V end lost 1 base, the J end lost 2 bases, and 9 bases lay between the germline ends. CDR3 protein: CSARVAGGNQPQHF. CDR3 in DNA: TGCAGTGCTAGAGTAGCAGGGGGCAATCAGCCCCAGCATTTT.

The sample holds a few counts of this clonotype. V usage is TRBV11-3 and J usage is TRBJ2-4; D is perhaps TRBD1 (6 bases). The CDR3 sequence is 16 residues long. Germline values: CDR1 SGHNT, CDR2 YENEEA. V dropped 0 bases and J dropped 2 bases, with 11 bases sitting between them. In DNA, the CDR3 is TGTGCCAGCAGCTTAGATCAGGGGATCACCAAAAACATTCAGTACTTC. This codes for CASSLDQGITKNIQYF.

The chain's CDR3 is CASSYRLGLEETQYF. DNA for the CDR3: TGTGCCAGCAGTTACCGTCTGGGGCTAGAAGAGACCCAGTACTTC. The chain carries TRBV28 and TRBJ2-5, with D maybe TRBD1 (5 bases). V was clipped by 4 bases and J by 3 bases, with 15 bases between them. In germline, CDR1 is MDHEN, CDR2 SYDVKM. The CDR3 extends over 15 amino acids.

This clonotype came up a few times. The chain joins TRBV6-5 to TRBJ1-1; D perhaps matches TRBD1 (5 bases). The germline V and J ends were trimmed by 0 bases and 11 bases, with 16 bases remaining between them. Germline CDR1 MNHEY, CDR2 SVGAGI. This CDR3 spans 14 amino acids. CDR3 DNA sequence: TGTGCCAGCAGTTACTCGAGAATAGGGGCTGGGGCTTTCTTT. Its translation is CASSYSRIGAGAFF.

This clonotype was found many times. The rearrangement uses TRBV6-1 and TRBJ2-7; 7 bases fit TRBD2. The V segment lost 6 bases and the J segment 5 bases; nucleotides outside the gene matches: 4. There are 12 residues in the CDR3. Germline V gene data show CDR1 as MNHNS and CDR2 as SASEGT. The CDR3, as DNA: TGTGCCAGCAGCAACGGGGGGAACGAGCAGTACTTC. Its protein product is CASSNGGNEQYF.

This clonotype has ten or more counts. This chain connects TRBV12-5 to TRBJ1-5; D uncertain. The CDR3 covers 16 residues. Trimming stripped 0 bases from V and 1 base from J, with 10 bases between. Germline V gene lookup returns CDR1 LGHNT and CDR2 FRNRAP. CDR3 amino acids: CASGLVTFRSNQPQHF. CDR3 DNA: TGTGCTAGTGGTTTGGTTACCTTTCGGAGCAATCAGCCCCAGCATTTT.

This clonotype was seen more than once but under ten times. The gene calls are TRBV19 and TRBJ2-7; the D gene could be TRBD1 or TRBD2 (5 bases each). The CDR3 has 14 amino acids. The V end was cut by 6 bases, the J end by 6 bases, with 18 bases between. The germline CDR1 and CDR2 sequences are LNHDA and SQIVND (reference sequence). The CDR3 nucleotides read TGTGCCAGTAGCCGGGACGTGGCAGAGGCCGAGCAGTACTTC. It translates to CASSRDVAEAEQYF.

This clonotype was counted at least ten times. This chain connects TRBV6-9 to TRBJ2-5, with D uncertain. Trimming left V 3 bases short and J 5 bases short, with 10 bases between. Germline CDR1 and CDR2: MNHGY and SVAAGI. This CDR3 spans 13 amino acids. The CDR3 here is CASSYTVEETQYF. In DNA, the CDR3 is TGTGCCAGCAGTTACACGGTGGAGGAGACCCAGTACTTC.

This clonotype showed up just a few times. This sequence joins TRBV7-2 and TRBJ1-2; D possibly corresponds to TRBD1 (5 bases). V was clipped by 0 bases and J by 8 bases, with 19 bases between them. From germline, CDR1 is SGHTA and CDR2 FQGNSA. The CDR3 covers 16 residues. The CDR3 sequence is CASSLASGTGPRGYTF. In nucleotides, the CDR3 is TGTGCCAGCAGCTTAGCTTCCGGGACTGGGCCTCGGGGCTACACCTTC.

This clonotype has at least ten counts. J is TRBJ1-1 and V is TRBV12-3 or TRBV12-4; D remains ambiguous. The CDR3 is 13 amino acids. V was cut by 8 bases and J by 0 bases, with 10 bases left in between. Here the CDR3 DNA reads TGTGCCAGCCAGTGGGAGGTGAACACTGAAGCTTTCTTT. It is translated as CASQWEVNTEAFF.

This clonotype was found many times. The J gene is TRBJ2-6, the V gene TRBV28; D is uncertain. Germline CDR1 reads MDHEN; CDR2 reads SYDVKM. The CDR3 totals 15 residues. V was pared by 3 bases and J by 3 bases, with 9 bases between. The CDR3 DNA sequence: TGTGCCAGCAGTTTTGCCCGTGGTGGGGCCAACGTCCTGACTTTC. Amino acids: CASSFARGGANVLTF.

This clonotype was seen repeatedly, ten times or more. The chain is built from TRBV12-3 or TRBV12-4 and TRBJ2-2, with D tentatively TRBD1 (5 bases). This CDR3 has 15 amino acids. V dropped 5 bases and J dropped 7 bases, with 17 bases sitting between them. CDR3 sequence: CASSPGAGLDGELFF. The CDR3 bases are TGTGCCAGCAGTCCAGGAGCAGGGTTGGACGGGGAGCTGTTTTTT.

At least ten counts were recorded for this clonotype. The rearrangement links TRBV28 to TRBJ2-5, with D possibly TRBD2 on 6 matching bases. Trimming stripped 6 bases from V and 3 bases from J, with 14 bases between. Germline values: CDR1 MDHEN, CDR2 SYDVKM. The CDR3 sequence is 14 residues long. The CDR3 DNA is TGTGCCAGCAGACGTGCGACGGGGGAAGAGACCCAGTACTTC. Amino acid sequence: CASRRATGEETQYF. Full variable domain (outside the CDR3, taken from reference TRBV28 and TRBJ2-5): DVKVTQSSRYLVKRTGEKVFLECVQDMDHENMFWYRQDPGLGLRLIYFSYDVKMKEKGDIPEGYSVSREKKERFSLILESASTNQTSMYLCASRRATGEETQYFGPGTRLLVL.

This clonotype was observed at least ten times. The rearrangement links TRBV2 to TRBJ1-5, with D possibly matching TRBD1 (5 bases). V was pared by 1 base and J by 2 bases, with 9 bases between. CDR1 is SNHLY, CDR2 FYNNEI, per germline. The CDR3 is 15 residues long. The CDR3 DNA follows: TGTGCCAGCAGTGAAGGGACACTGGGCAATCAGCCCCAGCATTTT. Its translation is CASSEGTLGNQPQHF.

The chain joins TRBV7-2 to TRBJ2-5, with D tentatively TRBD1 (5 bases). The CDR3 spans 14 residues. Trimming shortened V by 5 bases and J by 3 bases, and 13 bases separated the two germline ends. CDR1 is SGHTA, CDR2 FQGNSA, per germline. CDR3: CASSPQTDKETQYF. The CDR3 bases are TGTGCCAGCAGCCCCCAGACAGATAAAGAGACCCAGTACTTC.

To note about this clonotype: Being one base from a much bigger clone, this may be a read error. The chain couples TRBV12-3 or TRBV12-4 to TRBJ1-5; no firm D call. The CDR3 spans 15 residues. The chain's CDR3 is CASSVRDYSNQPRHF. In DNA form, the CDR3 reads TGTGCCAGCAGTGTGAGGGATTATAGCAATCAGCCCCGGCATTTT.